This T cell receptor (beta chain) comes out of a study of T cell responses to AZD1222 COVID-19 vaccine. This CDR3 region has 13 residues. The germline CDR1 and CDR2 sequences are SGHDT and YYEEEE. V was trimmed by 4 bases and J by 4 bases, leaving 11 bases between them. Here immunoSEQ multiplex PCR was the method, and the copy in TCRdb shows in-frame clones only, minus some. This sample has about 84,000 clones, with roughly 85% found just once. In the case of this clone: The antigen is not known.

Notes on the study in general: Donors were mostly white British, more females; clonal diversity possibly underestimated.

The chain has TRBV5-6 and TRBJ2-5; D not certain. This TCR came from an adult who received the AZD1222 COVID-19 vaccine. The sample consisted of peripheral blood, taken 28 days after the second AZD1222 dose. CDR3: CASSLRTGETQYF. The CDR3 DNA sequence: TGTGCCAGCAGCCTACGGACGGGAGAGACCCAGTACTTC.